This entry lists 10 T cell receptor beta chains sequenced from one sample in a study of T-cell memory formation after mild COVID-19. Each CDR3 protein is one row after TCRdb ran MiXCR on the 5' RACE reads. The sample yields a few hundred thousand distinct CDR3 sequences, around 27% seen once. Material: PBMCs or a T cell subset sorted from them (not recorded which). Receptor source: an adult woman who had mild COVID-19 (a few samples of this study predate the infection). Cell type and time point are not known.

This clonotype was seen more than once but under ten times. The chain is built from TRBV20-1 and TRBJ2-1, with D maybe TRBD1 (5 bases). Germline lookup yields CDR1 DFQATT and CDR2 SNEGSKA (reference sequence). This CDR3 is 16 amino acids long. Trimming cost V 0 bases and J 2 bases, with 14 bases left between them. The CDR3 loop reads CSARDARAGPYNEQFF. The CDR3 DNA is TGCAGTGCTAGAGATGCCAGGGCTGGGCCCTACAATGAGCAGTTCTTC.

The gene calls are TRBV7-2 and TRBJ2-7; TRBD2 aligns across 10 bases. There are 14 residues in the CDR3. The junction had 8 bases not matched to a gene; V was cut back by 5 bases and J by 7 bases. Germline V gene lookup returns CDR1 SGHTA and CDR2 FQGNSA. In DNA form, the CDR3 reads TGTGCCAGCAGCACTACTAGCGGGATTGTGGAGCAGTACTTC. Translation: CASSTTSGIVEQYF. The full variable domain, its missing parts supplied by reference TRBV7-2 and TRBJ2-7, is GAGVSQSPSNKVTEKGKDVELRCDPISGHTALYWYRQSLGQGLEFLIYFQGNSAPDKSGLPSDRFSAERTGGSVSTLTIQRTQQEDSAVYLCASSTTSGIVEQYFGPGTRLTVT.

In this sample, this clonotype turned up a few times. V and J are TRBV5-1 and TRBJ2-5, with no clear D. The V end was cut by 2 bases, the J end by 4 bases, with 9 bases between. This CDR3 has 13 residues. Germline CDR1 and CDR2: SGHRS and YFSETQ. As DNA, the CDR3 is TGCGCCAGCAGCTTAGAAACCTTAGAGACCCAGTACTTC. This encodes CASSLETLETQYF.

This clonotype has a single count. CDR3 bases: TGCGCCAGCAGCCAAGTTACCGGGACTGGGAATTCACCCCTCCACTTT. Translation: CASSQVTGTGNSPLHF. The chain combines TRBV4-1 with TRBJ1-6; possibly TRBD1 for D (5 bases). V was cut by 1 base and J by 7 bases, with 14 bases left in between. Germline V gene lookup returns CDR1 MGHRA and CDR2 YSYEKL. The CDR3 loop spans 16 amino acids.

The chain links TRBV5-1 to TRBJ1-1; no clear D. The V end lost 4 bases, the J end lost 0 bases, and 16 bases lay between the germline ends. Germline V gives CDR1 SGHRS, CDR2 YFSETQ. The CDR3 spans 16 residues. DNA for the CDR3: TGCGCCAGCAGCCCCGACGTTGGTGGCATGAACACTGAAGCTTTCTTT. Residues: CASSPDVGGMNTEAFF.

The CDR3: CASSPGTGGTYEQFF. Written as DNA, the CDR3 is TGTGCCAGCAGCCCGGGGACGGGGGGGACCTATGAGCAGTTCTTC. The rearrangement uses TRBV7-7 and TRBJ2-1; 8 nucleotides align to TRBD2. The length of the CDR3 is 15 residues. CDR1 and CDR2 from the germline V gene are SSHAT and FNYEAQ (reference sequence). The trim removed 5 bases at V and 8 bases at J, leaving 11 bases unmatched. The variable domain in full, completed from reference TRBV7-7 and TRBJ2-1, reads GAGVSQSPRYKVTKRGQDVTLRCDPISSHATLYWYQQALGQGPEFLTYFNYEAQPDKSGLPSDRFSAERPEGSISTLTIQRTEQRDSAMYRCASSPGTGGTYEQFFGPGTRLTVL.

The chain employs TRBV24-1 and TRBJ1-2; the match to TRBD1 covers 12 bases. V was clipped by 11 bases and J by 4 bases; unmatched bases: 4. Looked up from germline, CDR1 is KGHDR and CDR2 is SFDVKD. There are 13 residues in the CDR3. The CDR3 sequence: CAIGTGGPYGYTF. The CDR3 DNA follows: TGTGCCATCGGGACAGGGGGCCCCTATGGCTACACCTTC.

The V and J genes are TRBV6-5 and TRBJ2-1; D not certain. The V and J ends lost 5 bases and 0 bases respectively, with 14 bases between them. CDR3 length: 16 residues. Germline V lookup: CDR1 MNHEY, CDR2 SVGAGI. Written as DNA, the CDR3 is TGTGCCAGCAGTCGTACGTCGCGAGGCTCCTACAATGAGCAGTTCTTC. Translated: CASSRTSRGSYNEQFF.

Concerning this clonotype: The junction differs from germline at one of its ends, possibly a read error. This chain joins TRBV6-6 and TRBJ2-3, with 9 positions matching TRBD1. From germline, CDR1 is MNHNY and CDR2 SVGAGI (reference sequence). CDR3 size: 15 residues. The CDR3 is CASSSKQGAKDTQYF. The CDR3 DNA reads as TGTGCCAGTAGTTCCAAACAGGGGGCGAAAGATACGCAGTATTTT.

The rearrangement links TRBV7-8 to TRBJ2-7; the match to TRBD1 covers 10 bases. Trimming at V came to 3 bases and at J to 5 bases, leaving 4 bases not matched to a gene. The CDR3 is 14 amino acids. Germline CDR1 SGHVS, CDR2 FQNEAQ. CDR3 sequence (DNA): TGTGCCAGCAGCTTGCTGGGACAGGGGAACGAGCAGTACTTC. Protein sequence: CASSLLGQGNEQYF. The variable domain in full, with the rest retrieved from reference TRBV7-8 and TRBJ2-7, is GAGVSQSPRYKVAKRGQDVALRCDPISGHVSLFWYQQALGQGPEFLTYFQNEAQLDKSGLPSDRFFAERPEGSVSTLKIQRTQQEDSAVYLCASSLLGQGNEQYFGPGTRLTVT.